This T cell receptor beta chain was captured by sequencing in a study of T and B cells in COVID-19 patients. Whole-study context: Active-infection patients were older, median roughly 62 years, than recovered patients, median about 36 years. Study-wide results and limits: There were 2,331 TCR clusters exclusive to the recovered cohort, a few dozen with low generation probability. Sorted SARS-CoV-2-responsive or tetramer+ T cells and CD4+, regulatory and CD8+ subsets were not yet sequenced.

TRB rearrangements were amplified by multiplex PCR with BIOMED2 TRB-A/B primers. TCRdb used MiXCR to reprocess the multiplex PCR reads, holding one entry per CDR3 protein. The sample has 15,000 or so distinct CDR3 sequences; approximately 30% are singletons. Blood genomic DNA input for TRB amplification was 250-500 ng. This clonotype has only a few counts. Its antigen is not known. The sequenced sample consisted of blood. The TCR originated in a human donor who had recovered from COVID-19.

The CDR3 sequence: CASSYRGKLIQPQHF. CDR3 sequence (DNA): TGTGCCAGCAGTTACCGGGGGAAGCTCATCCAGCCCCAGCATTTT. This chain joins TRBV28 and TRBJ1-5, with TRBD1 as a possible D gene (5 bases). Between the trimmed V and J ends, which lost 4 bases and 7 bases, there was a span of 17 bases. The CDR3 consists of 15 residues. Germline V lookup: CDR1 MDHEN, CDR2 SYDVKM.